The following is a T cell receptor (beta chain) sequence with its context. Its cognate antigen is unknown. The CDR3 is 14 amino acids. Germline loops: CDR1 SQVTM, CDR2 ANQGSEA. Between the trimmed V and J ends, which lost 6 bases and 2 bases, there was a span of 16 bases. The data stem from a study of shared clonotypes between healthy human individuals. Study findings and constraints: It was observed that approximately 5% of naive CD4 clonotypes were shared across a few donors.

Repertoires were generated with immunoSEQ multiplex PCR, while TCRdb's copy carries only in-frame clones and drops some. Of 2.5 million or so clones listed, roughly nine tenths are singletons. This receptor was taken from a man younger than 35 in good health. Sample: naive CD4+ T cells sorted from blood. The subset is: CD45RA+ positively selected. This chain connects TRBV29-1 to TRBJ2-5, with D perhaps TRBD2 (6 bases). For the CDR3, the DNA is TGCAGCGTCCTAAGGCGTCTAGCGCAAGAGACCCAGTACTTC. Translated: CSVLRRLAQETQYF.